What follows is one T cell receptor beta chain and its context. The data were obtained in a study of T cells in Graves' hyperthyroidism and ophthalmopathy. Using RNA transcripts as the source, TCR beta CDR3 regions were amplified. RT-PCR in the first round (using the HTBI primer set) targeted the TCR CDR3. TCRdb ran MiXCR on the multiplex PCR reads and lists one entry per CDR3 protein. Here the sample spans 34,000 or so distinct CDR3 sequences, about 52% being singletons. The germline gives CDR1 MNHEY, CDR2 SVGAGI. The length of the CDR3 is 16 residues. The V end was cut by 1 base, the J end by 4 bases, with 16 bases between.

The chain links TRBV6-5 to TRBJ1-2, with a tentative D call TRBD1 (5 bases). Sequencing used blood. This clonotype originated in a woman between 40 and 55 years old with Graves' ophthalmopathy. The CDR3 DNA reads TGTGCCAGCAGTTACTATCGGGACCCAACCCCCTATGGCTACACCTTC. Encoded protein: CASSYYRDPTPYGYTF.